This T cell receptor beta chain stems from a study of beta chain features in type 1 diabetes. Sequenced material consisted of expressed TCRB transcripts (all of the isolated RNA was reverse transcribed). Sequencing was performed with immunoSEQ multiplex PCR; in TCRdb, only in-frame clones are kept and a portion is missing. The sample carries a few hundred thousand clones, over 9.5% recorded once. There are 16 residues in the CDR3. Germline V gives CDR1 MDHEN, CDR2 SYDVKM. V was pared by 4 bases and J by 0 bases, with 9 bases of the junction left unmatched. Points from the study as a whole: Patients' naive, central memory and regulatory TCRB repertoires appeared more alike than those of healthy donors. All four CD4+ subsets of Type 1 diabetes patients contained TCRB CDR3s that were moderately but significantly shorter.

On this clone itself: Its antigen is not known.

The chain has TRBV28 and TRBJ2-7; 7 bases fit TRBD2. This clonotype was sampled from a woman in her late teens or twenties with type 1 diabetes. Material for sequencing was naive CD4+ T cells from blood. The CDR3 coding sequence is TGTGCCAGCAGTTCCCTTAGGGCTAGCGGCTCCTACGAGCAGTACTTC. It specifies CASSSLRASGSYEQYF.